These 27 T cell receptor beta chains were sequenced from one sample in a study of T cell repertoires in cytomegalovirus infection. TCRdb reanalysed the reads using MiXCR and keeps one entry per CDR3 protein. The sample has 120,000 to 150,000 distinct CDR3 sequences; about 6.3% are singletons. Specimen: PBMCs. Every receptor here comes from a human donor in good health (CMV status not recorded). Some clones in this sample may be carry-over from other donors' samples.

This clonotype has only a few counts. The chain employs TRBV28 and TRBJ2-1; 10 nucleotides line up with TRBD2. Losses at the gene ends were 3 bases for V and 1 base for J; bases not matched to a gene: 3. Germline CDR1 reads MDHEN; CDR2 reads SYDVKM. This CDR3 has 16 residues. CDR3 nucleotides: TGTGCCAGCAGTTTGGTACTAGCGGGGTCCTACAATGAGCAGTTCTTC. Protein product: CASSLVLAGSYNEQFF.

This clonotype was recorded many times. The chain carries TRBV2 and TRBJ1-5; no reliable D call. V was shortened by 8 bases and J by 2 bases, with 13 bases between the two germline ends. Germline V gene sequence: CDR1 SNHLY, CDR2 FYNNEI. The CDR3 is 14 residues long. CDR3 DNA: TGTGCCAGCCAGAGAGGCGTAGGCAATCAGCCCCAGCATTTT. Its translation: CASQRGVGNQPQHF. Full variable domain (missing parts from reference TRBV2 and TRBJ1-5): EPEVTQTPSHQVTQMGQEVILRCVPISNHLYFYWYRQILGQKVEFLVSFYNNEISEKSEIFDDQFSVERPDGSNFTLKIRSTKLEDSAMYFCASQRGVGNQPQHFGDGTRLSIL.

At least ten counts were recorded for this clonotype. The chain is built from TRBV6-5 and TRBJ1-4; D is undetermined. The CDR3 consists of 15 residues. Germline V lookup: CDR1 MNHEY, CDR2 SVGAGI. Trimming shortened V by 2 bases and J by 5 bases, and 12 bases separated the two germline ends. DNA of the CDR3: TGTGCCAGCAGTTACGCGGGAAGTAACAATGAAAAACTGTTTTTT. Encoded protein: CASSYAGSNNEKLFF.

This clonotype has ten or more counts. The rearrangement uses TRBV7-2 and TRBJ2-5; tentative D call: TRBD1 (6 bases). The germline gives CDR1 SGHTA, CDR2 FQGNSA. The CDR3 spans 13 residues. Trimming took 7 bases from V and 2 from J, leaving 11 bases between them. The chain's CDR3 is CASNLDRQETQYF. The CDR3 DNA reads as TGTGCCAGCAACTTGGACAGACAAGAGACCCAGTACTTC.

Many counts were recorded for this clonotype. This sequence joins TRBV7-6 and TRBJ2-5, with D possibly matching TRBD2 (5 bases). Trimming left V 3 bases short and J 5 bases short, with 10 bases between. The CDR3 has 13 amino acids. Per the germline V gene, CDR1 is SGHVS and CDR2 is FNYEAQ. CDR3 bases: TGTGCCAGCAGCTTCGGGGTCTTTGAGACCCAGTACTTC. Encoded protein: CASSFGVFETQYF.

This clonotype was detected many times. V usage is TRBV7-2 and J usage is TRBJ1-1; TRBD1 aligns across 7 bases. Germline-derived CDR1 and CDR2 are SGHTA and FQGNSA. The CDR3 length is 15 residues. V trimming: 1 base; J trimming: 5 bases; junction bases outside the gene matches: 7. CDR3 sequence: CASSLGYRGRTEAFF. In DNA, the CDR3 is TGTGCCAGCAGCTTAGGGTACAGGGGTCGGACTGAAGCTTTCTTT.

This clonotype has just a few counts. The chain combines TRBV28 with TRBJ1-5; possible D gene TRBD1, 5 bases. The CDR3 length is 14 residues. Trimming stripped 6 bases from V and 6 bases from J, with 15 bases between. The germline V gene has CDR1 MDHEN and CDR2 SYDVKM. CDR3 loop: CASSPSGVGQPQHF. The CDR3, as DNA: TGTGCCAGCAGCCCTTCGGGGGTAGGTCAGCCCCAGCATTTT.

In this sample, this clonotype turned up many times. The gene calls are TRBV6-2 or TRBV6-3 and TRBJ2-1; the D gene could be TRBD1 or TRBD2 (5 bases each). Germline V gene sequence: CDR1 MNHEY, CDR2 SVGEGT. This CDR3 comprises 17 residues. V lost 0 bases and J 0 bases, leaving 12 bases between the germline ends. Here the CDR3 DNA reads TGTGCCAGCAGTTACTCGAGGGACCGAGTCTCCTACAATGAGCAGTTCTTC. This codes for CASSYSRDRVSYNEQFF.

This clonotype was seen repeatedly, ten times or more. The chain couples TRBV7-2 to TRBJ1-2; TRBD1 matches at 8 bases. Germline lookup yields CDR1 SGHTA and CDR2 FQGNSA. Losses at the gene ends were 1 base for V and 3 bases for J; bases not matched to a gene: 7. There are 16 residues in the CDR3. CDR3 in amino acids: CASSLGADRADYGYTF. The CDR3 nucleotides are TGTGCCAGCAGCTTAGGCGCGGACAGGGCGGACTATGGCTACACCTTC.

In this sample, this clonotype turned up many times. The rearrangement links TRBV7-2 to TRBJ1-4; maybe TRBD1 (6 bases). V was cut by 6 bases and J by 2 bases, with 13 bases left in between. The CDR3 spans 15 residues. Looked up from germline, CDR1 is SGHTA and CDR2 is FQGNSA. CDR3 sequence reads: CASRLNGGTNEKLFF. CDR3 sequence (DNA): TGTGCCAGCAGGCTCAACGGGGGCACTAATGAAAAACTGTTTTTT. The full variable domain, its missing parts supplied by reference TRBV7-2 and TRBJ1-4, is GAGVSQSPSNKVTEKGKDVELRCDPISGHTALYWYRQSLGQGLEFLIYFQGNSAPDKSGLPSDRFSAERTGGSVSTLTIQRTQQEDSAVYLCASRLNGGTNEKLFFGSGTQLSVL.

This clonotype has a count of ten or more. J is TRBJ2-1 and V is TRBV24-1; D may be TRBD1 (6 bases). CDR1 and CDR2 (germline): KGHDR, SFDVKD. The CDR3 covers 15 residues. The ends were cut back, 2 bases at V and 2 bases at J, with 9 bases in the middle. The CDR3, as DNA: TGTGCCACCAGTGATTACAGGGTCCCCTACAATGAGCAGTTCTTC. It translates to CATSDYRVPYNEQFF.

This clonotype was recorded many times. The chain links TRBV20-1 to TRBJ2-3; tentatively, D is TRBD1 or TRBD2 (6 bases each). There are 13 residues in the CDR3. Germline lookup yields CDR1 DFQATT and CDR2 SNEGSKA (reference sequence). V lost 5 bases and J 2 bases, leaving 11 bases between the germline ends. The DNA of the CDR3 is TGCAGTGCTCCCCGGGGGCCCACAGATACGCAGTATTTT. This sequence encodes CSAPRGPTDTQYF.

The chain uses TRBV29-1 and TRBJ2-7; unclear D gene. The V end lost 5 bases, the J end lost 1 base, and 9 bases lay between the germline ends. The CDR3 extends over 12 amino acids. Germline V gene sequence: CDR1 SQVTM, CDR2 ANQGSEA. In nucleotides, the CDR3 is TGCAGCGTTCGATCGAGTTCCTACGAGCAGTACTTC. It yields the protein CSVRSSSYEQYF.

The chain links TRBV14 to TRBJ2-1; 11 bases fit TRBD2. Per germline, CDR1 SGHDN and CDR2 FVKESK. The V segment lost 2 bases and the J segment 8 bases; nucleotides outside the gene matches: 11. This CDR3 is built from 17 residues. For the CDR3, the DNA is TGTGCCAGCAGCCAACAACTAGCGGGGGTTTCGCTCGATGAGCAGTTCTTC. It codes for CASSQQLAGVSLDEQFF.

This clonotype showed up many times. The V gene is TRBV7-2, the J gene TRBJ2-1; D not certain. Germline V gene data show CDR1 as SGHTA and CDR2 as FQGNSA. V lost 2 bases to trimming and J lost 8 bases, with 7 bases between them. The CDR3 extends over 12 amino acids. CDR3 in amino acids: CASSLLGYEQFF. As DNA, the CDR3 is TGTGCCAGCAGCTTATTAGGCTATGAGCAGTTCTTC.

Ten or more counts support this clonotype. The chain recombines TRBV20-1 with TRBJ2-3; no clear D. The V gene's germline CDR1 is DFQATT and CDR2 SNEGSKA (reference sequence). CDR3 length: 14 residues. Trimming shortened V by 1 base and J by 4 bases, and 12 bases separated the two germline ends. This chain's CDR3 is CSARASGRADTQYF. DNA for the CDR3: TGCAGTGCTAGAGCCTCCGGACGGGCAGATACGCAGTATTTT.

J is TRBJ2-3 and V is TRBV2; D gene unclear. CDR1 is SNHLY, CDR2 FYNNEI, per germline. CDR3 length: 13 amino acids. V was shortened by 4 bases and J by 1 base, with 6 bases between the two germline ends. The CDR3 loop is CASSGERTDTQYF. The DNA for the CDR3 is TGTGCCAGCAGTGGCGAGCGCACAGATACGCAGTATTTT.

This clonotype was seen ten or more times. This chain connects TRBV7-3 to TRBJ1-1; 8 positions agree with TRBD1. The J segment lost 1 base and the V segment lost 5 bases, leaving 3 bases of the junction unmatched. This CDR3 is built from 14 residues. The V gene's germline CDR1 is SGHTA and CDR2 FQGTGA. The CDR3: CASSEGQANTEAFF. In DNA form, the CDR3 reads TGTGCCAGCAGCGAGGGACAGGCGAACACTGAAGCTTTCTTT.

The chain links TRBV2 to TRBJ2-1; no reliable D call. CDR1 SNHLY and CDR2 FYNNEI come from the germline V gene. The CDR3 is made up of 15 amino acids. Trimming cost V 4 bases and J 6 bases, with 16 bases left between them. Here the CDR3 reads CASSVLQPPSNEQFF. In nucleotides, the CDR3 is TGTGCCAGCAGTGTTTTACAGCCACCCTCCAATGAGCAGTTCTTC. The full variable domain, rest sourced from reference TRBV2 and TRBJ2-1, is EPEVTQTPSHQVTQMGQEVILRCVPISNHLYFYWYRQILGQKVEFLVSFYNNEISEKSEIFDDQFSVERPDGSNFTLKIRSTKLEDSAMYFCASSVLQPPSNEQFFGPGTRLTVL.

This sequence joins TRBV3-1 and TRBJ2-5; 7 bases map to TRBD2. The CDR3 is 15 amino acids. V lost 3 bases, J lost 6 bases, and 10 bases stayed unmatched. Germline CDR1 reads LGHDT; CDR2 reads YNNKEL (reference sequence). The CDR3 sequence is CASSQDWGGRQTQYF. Written as DNA, the CDR3 is TGTGCCAGCAGCCAGGACTGGGGGGGAAGGCAGACCCAGTACTTC.

The chain has TRBV5-1 and TRBJ2-1; the match to TRBD1 covers 8 bases. CDR3 length: 14 residues. The J segment lost 7 bases and the V segment lost 4 bases, leaving 7 bases of the junction unmatched. In germline, CDR1 is SGHRS, CDR2 YFSETQ. CDR3 nucleotides: TGCGCCAGCAGCCCCCGGACAGGGATGAATGAGCAGTTCTTC. Its protein product is CASSPRTGMNEQFF.

This clonotype was observed many times. The chain links TRBV7-2 to TRBJ2-7, with D possibly matching TRBD1 (5 bases). Between the trimmed V and J ends, which lost 0 bases and 5 bases, there was a span of 11 bases. CDR3 length: 14 residues. The germline V gene encodes CDR1 SGHTA and CDR2 FQGNSA. CDR3 nucleotide sequence: TGTGCCAGCAGCTTAGCGGGCAGGGTCCACGAGCAGTACTTC. It is translated as CASSLAGRVHEQYF. Based on the CDR3 plus reference TRBV7-2 and TRBJ2-7, the full variable domain is GAGVSQSPSNKVTEKGKDVELRCDPISGHTALYWYRQSLGQGLEFLIYFQGNSAPDKSGLPSDRFSAERTGGSVSTLTIQRTQQEDSAVYLCASSLAGRVHEQYFGPGTRLTVT.

The chain is built from TRBV30 and TRBJ2-1, with D perhaps TRBD1 or TRBD2 (7 bases each). The V gene lost 4 bases and the J gene lost 4 bases, with 14 bases spanning the gap. CDR1 and CDR2 from the germline V gene are GTSNPN and SVGIG (reference sequence). The CDR3 covers 14 residues. CDR3 in DNA: TGTGCCTGGAATGGGAGGGGGCCTTACAATGAGCAGTTCTTC. As protein: CAWNGRGPYNEQFF.

This clonotype was counted a few times. This chain connects TRBV3-1 to TRBJ2-7; 8 bases align to TRBD1. Looked up from germline, CDR1 is LGHDT and CDR2 is YNNKEL (reference sequence). V gave up 4 bases and J gave up 0 bases; unmatched junction bases: 8. The CDR3 is 16 residues long. The CDR3, as DNA: TGTGCCAGCAGCCTGGGACAGGCTTATTACTCCTACGAGCAGTACTTC. Translated: CASSLGQAYYSYEQYF.

About this clonotype itself: A much larger clone differs from this one at a single base, so this may be a read error. The chain joins TRBV5-1 to TRBJ2-3, with a possible D match to TRBD2 (6 bases). The CDR3 totals 14 residues. Germline assignment: CDR1 SGHRS and CDR2 YFSETQ. CDR3 nucleotides: TGCGTCAGCAGCTTGGAGGGCGTCATCGATACGCAGTATTTT. Translating gives CVSSLEGVIDTQYF. The full variable domain, completed using reference TRBV5-1 and TRBJ2-3, is KAGVTQTPRYLIKTRGQQVTLSCSPISGHRSVSWYQQTPGQGLQFLFEYFSETQRNKGNFPGRFSGRQFSNSRSEMNVSTLELGDSALYLCVSSLEGVIDTQYFGPGTRLTVL.

In its sample, this clonotype was seen many times. The chain couples TRBV7-9 to TRBJ1-1; a weak D match, TRBD1 (5 bases). V lost 9 bases to trimming and J lost 3 bases, with 17 bases between them. CDR1 and CDR2 from the germline V gene are SEHNR and FQNEAQ (reference sequence). The CDR3 covers 14 residues. In DNA form, the CDR3 reads TGTGCCAGTCTCGCAGGGAATCAGGACACTGAAGCTTTCTTT. Translated: CASLAGNQDTEAFF.

The chain uses TRBV20-1 and TRBJ1-4; no reliable D call. The CDR3 sequence is 15 residues long. Germline V CDR1 and CDR2: DFQATT, SNEGSKA (reference sequence). V dropped 0 bases and J dropped 6 bases, with 14 bases sitting between them. The CDR3 region has the DNA TGCAGTGCTAGAGATCCTGCAGGCCTGGATGAAAAACTGTTTTTT. Translation: CSARDPAGLDEKLFF.